The entry below gives a single T cell receptor beta chain sequence along with its context. Its antigen is unknown. This specimen comes from a study of OX40 agonist ivuxolimab in advanced cancers. Across the whole study: Anti-PD-1, anti-PD-L1 or anti-CTLA-4 therapy given earlier was allowed, and over 35% had some. Study-level results: At 0.1 to 3.0 mg/kg, CD4+ and CD8+ blood T cells expanded clonally by week 6. Low normalized T-cell clonal expansion was also seen in some nonresponders. Partial responders at 0.1-3.0 mg/kg showed near-lowest clonal expansion.

The assay was immunoSEQ multiplex PCR, and TCRdb's table has in-frame clones only and misses some. The sample lists fewer than 30,000 clones, roughly 80% occurring once. This sequence originates from an adult with an advanced solid tumor such as melanoma, head and neck, liver or kidney cancer. The material sequenced was CD4+ or CD8+ T cells sorted from blood, taken in a trial of the OX40 agonist ivuxolimab.

CDR3 in amino acids: CASSLGGGGLNEKLFF. The CDR3 nucleotides are TGTGCCAGCAGCTTAGGAGGGGGCGGGTTGAATGAAAAACTGTTTTTT. The chain links TRBV11-2 to TRBJ1-4; TRBD1 matches 7 bases. After removal of 1 base from V and 5 bases from J, the junction contained 7 bases not matched to a gene. Germline V gene lookup returns CDR1 SGHAT and CDR2 FQNNGV. This CDR3 spans 16 amino acids.